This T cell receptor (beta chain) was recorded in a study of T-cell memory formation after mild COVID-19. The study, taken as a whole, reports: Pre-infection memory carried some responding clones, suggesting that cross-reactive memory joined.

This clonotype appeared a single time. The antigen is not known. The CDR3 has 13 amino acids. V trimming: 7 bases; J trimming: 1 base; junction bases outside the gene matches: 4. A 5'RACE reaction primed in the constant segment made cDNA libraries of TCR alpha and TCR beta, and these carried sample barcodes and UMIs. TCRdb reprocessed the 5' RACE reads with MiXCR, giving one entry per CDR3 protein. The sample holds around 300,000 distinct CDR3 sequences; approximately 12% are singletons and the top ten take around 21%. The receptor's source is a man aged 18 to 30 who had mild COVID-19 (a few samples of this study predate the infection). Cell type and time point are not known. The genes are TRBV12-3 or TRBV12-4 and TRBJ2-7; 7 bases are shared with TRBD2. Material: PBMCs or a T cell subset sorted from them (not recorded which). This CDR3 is CASTFSGSYEQYV. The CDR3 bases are TGTGCCAGCACCTTTAGCGGGTCCTACGAGCAGTACGTC.